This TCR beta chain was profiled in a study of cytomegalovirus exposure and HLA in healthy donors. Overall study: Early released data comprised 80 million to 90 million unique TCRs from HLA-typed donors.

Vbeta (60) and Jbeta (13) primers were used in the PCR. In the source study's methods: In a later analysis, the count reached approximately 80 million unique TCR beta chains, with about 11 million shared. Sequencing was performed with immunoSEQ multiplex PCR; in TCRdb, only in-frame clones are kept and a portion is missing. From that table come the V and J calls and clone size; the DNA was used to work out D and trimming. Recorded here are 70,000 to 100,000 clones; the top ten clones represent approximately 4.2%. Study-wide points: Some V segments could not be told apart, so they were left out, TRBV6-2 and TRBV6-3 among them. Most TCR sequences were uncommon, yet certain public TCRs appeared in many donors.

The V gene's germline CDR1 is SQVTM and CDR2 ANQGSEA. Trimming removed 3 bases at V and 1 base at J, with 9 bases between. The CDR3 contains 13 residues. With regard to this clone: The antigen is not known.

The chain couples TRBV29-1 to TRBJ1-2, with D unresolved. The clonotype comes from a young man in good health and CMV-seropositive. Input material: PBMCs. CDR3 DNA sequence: TGCAGCGTTGAGCAGGAACTTAACTATGGCTACACCTTC. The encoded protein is CSVEQELNYGYTF.